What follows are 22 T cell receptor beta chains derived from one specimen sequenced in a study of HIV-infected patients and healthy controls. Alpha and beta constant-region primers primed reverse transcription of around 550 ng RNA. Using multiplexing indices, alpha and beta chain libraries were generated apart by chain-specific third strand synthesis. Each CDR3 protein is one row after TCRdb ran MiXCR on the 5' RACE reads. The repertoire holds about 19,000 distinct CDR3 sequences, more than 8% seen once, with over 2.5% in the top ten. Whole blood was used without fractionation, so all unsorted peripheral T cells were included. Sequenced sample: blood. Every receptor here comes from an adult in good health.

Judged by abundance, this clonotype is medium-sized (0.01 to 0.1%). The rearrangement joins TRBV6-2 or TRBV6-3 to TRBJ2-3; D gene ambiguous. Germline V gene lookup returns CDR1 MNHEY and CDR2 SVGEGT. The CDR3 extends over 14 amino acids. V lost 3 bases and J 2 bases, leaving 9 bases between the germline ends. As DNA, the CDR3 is TGTGCCAGCAGTTATTCTGGGTTCACAGATACGCAGTATTTT. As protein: CASSYSGFTDTQYF.

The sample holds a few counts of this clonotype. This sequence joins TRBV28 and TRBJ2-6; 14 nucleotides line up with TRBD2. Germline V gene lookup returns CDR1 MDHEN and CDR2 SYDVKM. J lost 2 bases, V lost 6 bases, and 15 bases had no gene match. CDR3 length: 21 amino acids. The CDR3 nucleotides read TGTGCCAGCAGCCCCCCCCCCGGGACTAGCGGGAGATTACCTGGGGCCAACGTCCTGACTTTC. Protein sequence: CASSPPPGTSGRLPGANVLTF. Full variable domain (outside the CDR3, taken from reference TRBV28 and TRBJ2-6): DVKVTQSSRYLVKRTGEKVFLECVQDMDHENMFWYRQDPGLGLRLIYFSYDVKMKEKGDIPEGYSVSREKKERFSLILESASTNQTSMYLCASSPPPGTSGRLPGANVLTFGAGSRLTVL.

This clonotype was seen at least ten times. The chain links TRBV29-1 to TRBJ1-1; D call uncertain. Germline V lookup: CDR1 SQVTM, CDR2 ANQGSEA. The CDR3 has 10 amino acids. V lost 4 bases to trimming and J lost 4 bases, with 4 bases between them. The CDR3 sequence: CSVVFTEAFF. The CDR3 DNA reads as TGCAGCGTTGTTTTCACTGAAGCTTTCTTT. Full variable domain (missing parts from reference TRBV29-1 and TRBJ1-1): SAVISQKPSRDICQRGTSLTIQCQVDSQVTMMFWYRQQPGQSLTLIATANQGSEATYESGFVIDKFPISRPNLTFSTLTVSNMSPEDSSIYLCSVVFTEAFFGQGTRLTVV.

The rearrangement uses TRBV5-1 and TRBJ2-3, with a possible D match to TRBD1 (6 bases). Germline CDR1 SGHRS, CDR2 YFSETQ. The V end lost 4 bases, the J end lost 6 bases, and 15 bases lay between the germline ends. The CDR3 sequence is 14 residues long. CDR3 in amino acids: CASSKATGSDTQYF. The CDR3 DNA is TGCGCCAGCAGCAAGGCCACAGGGTCCGATACGCAGTATTTT.

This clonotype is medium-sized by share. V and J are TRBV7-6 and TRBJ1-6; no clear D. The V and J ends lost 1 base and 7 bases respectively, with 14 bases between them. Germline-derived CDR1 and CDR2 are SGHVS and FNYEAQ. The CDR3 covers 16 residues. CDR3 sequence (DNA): TGTGCCAGCAGCTTAGGGTTGAGTCCTTCAAATTCACCCCTCCACTTT. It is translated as CASSLGLSPSNSPLHF.

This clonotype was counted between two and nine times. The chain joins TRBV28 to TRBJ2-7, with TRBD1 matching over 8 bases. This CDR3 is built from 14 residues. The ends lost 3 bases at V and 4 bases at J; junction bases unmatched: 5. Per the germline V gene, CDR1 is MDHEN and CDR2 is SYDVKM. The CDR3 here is CASSFDRGQYEQYF. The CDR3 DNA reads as TGTGCCAGCAGTTTTGACAGGGGTCAGTACGAGCAGTACTTC.

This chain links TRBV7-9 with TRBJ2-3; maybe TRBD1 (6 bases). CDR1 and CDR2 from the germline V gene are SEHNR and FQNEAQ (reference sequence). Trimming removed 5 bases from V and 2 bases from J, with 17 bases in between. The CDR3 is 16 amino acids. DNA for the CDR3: TGTGCCAGCAGCCCTTCAGGGGCACTCCTCACAGATACGCAGTATTTT. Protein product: CASSPSGALLTDTQYF.

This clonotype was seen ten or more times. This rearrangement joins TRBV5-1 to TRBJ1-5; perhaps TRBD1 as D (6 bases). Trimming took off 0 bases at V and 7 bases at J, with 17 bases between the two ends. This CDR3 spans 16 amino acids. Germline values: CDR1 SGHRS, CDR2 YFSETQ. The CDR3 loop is CASSLDGRGGDQPQHF. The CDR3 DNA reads TGCGCCAGCAGCTTGGACGGGAGAGGGGGTGACCAGCCCCAGCATTTT.

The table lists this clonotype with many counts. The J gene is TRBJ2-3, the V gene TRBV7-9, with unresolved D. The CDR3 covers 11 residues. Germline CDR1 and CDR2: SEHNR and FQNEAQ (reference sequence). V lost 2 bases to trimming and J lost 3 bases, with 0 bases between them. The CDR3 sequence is CASSLTDTQYF. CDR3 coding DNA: TGTGCCAGCAGCTTAACAGATACGCAGTATTTT.

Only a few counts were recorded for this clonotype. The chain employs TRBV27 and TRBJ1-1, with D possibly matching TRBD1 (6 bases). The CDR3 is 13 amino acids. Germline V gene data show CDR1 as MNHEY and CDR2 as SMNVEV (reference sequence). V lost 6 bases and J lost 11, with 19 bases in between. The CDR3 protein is CASSPPRGGKAFF. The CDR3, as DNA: TGTGCCAGCAGCCCACCCAGGGGCGGTAAGGCTTTCTTT.

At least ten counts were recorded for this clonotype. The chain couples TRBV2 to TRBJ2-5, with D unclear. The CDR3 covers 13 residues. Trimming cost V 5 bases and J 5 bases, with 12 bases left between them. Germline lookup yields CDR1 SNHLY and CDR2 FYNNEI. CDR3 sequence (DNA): TGTGCCAGCAGTTATCAGCTGGGCGAGACCCAGTACTTC. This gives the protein CASSYQLGETQYF. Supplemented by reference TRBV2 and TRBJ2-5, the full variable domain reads EPEVTQTPSHQVTQMGQEVILRCVPISNHLYFYWYRQILGQKVEFLVSFYNNEISEKSEIFDDQFSVERPDGSNFTLKIRSTKLEDSAMYFCASSYQLGETQYFGPGTRLLVL.

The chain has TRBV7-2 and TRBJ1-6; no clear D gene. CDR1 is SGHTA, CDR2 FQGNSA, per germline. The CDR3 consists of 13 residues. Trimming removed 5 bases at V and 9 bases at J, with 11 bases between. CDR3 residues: CASSPNERSPLHF. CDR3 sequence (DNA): TGTGCCAGCAGCCCCAACGAGCGTTCACCCCTCCACTTT.

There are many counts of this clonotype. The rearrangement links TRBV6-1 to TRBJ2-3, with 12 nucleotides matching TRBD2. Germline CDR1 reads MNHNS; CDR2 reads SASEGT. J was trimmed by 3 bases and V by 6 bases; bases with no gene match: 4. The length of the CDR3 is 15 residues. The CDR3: CASSDGTSGTDTQYF. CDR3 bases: TGTGCCAGCAGCGACGGGACTAGCGGGACAGATACGCAGTATTTT.

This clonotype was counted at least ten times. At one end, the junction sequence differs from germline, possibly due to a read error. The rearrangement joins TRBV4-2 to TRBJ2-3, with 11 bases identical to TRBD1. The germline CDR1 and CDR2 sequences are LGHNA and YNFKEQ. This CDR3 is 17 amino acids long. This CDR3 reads CASSEEGQGDGRDTQYF. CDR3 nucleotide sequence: TGTGCCAGCAGCGAAGAGGGACAGGGGGACGGCAGGGATACGCAGTATTTT.

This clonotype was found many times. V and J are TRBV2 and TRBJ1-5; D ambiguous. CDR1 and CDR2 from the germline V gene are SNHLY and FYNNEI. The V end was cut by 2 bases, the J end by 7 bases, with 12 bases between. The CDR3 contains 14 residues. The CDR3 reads CASSENPDGQPQHF. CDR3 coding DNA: TGTGCCAGCAGTGAAAACCCCGATGGGCAGCCCCAGCATTTT.

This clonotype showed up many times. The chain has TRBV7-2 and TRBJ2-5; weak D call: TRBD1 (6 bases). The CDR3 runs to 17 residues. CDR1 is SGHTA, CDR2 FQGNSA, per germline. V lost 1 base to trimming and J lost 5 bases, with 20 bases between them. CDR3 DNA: TGTGCCAGCAGCTTAGGGCATTTGGGGGCGCGTGGTGAGACCCAGTACTTC. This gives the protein CASSLGHLGARGETQYF.

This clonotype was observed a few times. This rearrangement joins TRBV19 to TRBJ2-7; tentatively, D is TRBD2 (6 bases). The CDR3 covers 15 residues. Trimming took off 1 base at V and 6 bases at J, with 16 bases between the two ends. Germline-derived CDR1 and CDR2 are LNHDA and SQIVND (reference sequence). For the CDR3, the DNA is TGTGCCAGTAGTATAGTGGGTGCGATCGGGGGCGAGCAGTACTTC. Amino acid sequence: CASSIVGAIGGEQYF.

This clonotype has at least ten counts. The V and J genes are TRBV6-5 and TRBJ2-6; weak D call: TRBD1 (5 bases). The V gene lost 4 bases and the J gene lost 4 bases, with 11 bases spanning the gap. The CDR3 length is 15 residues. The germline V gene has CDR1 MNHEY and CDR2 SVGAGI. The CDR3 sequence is CASSSRALGANVLTF. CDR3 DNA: TGTGCCAGCAGTTCCAGGGCTCTCGGGGCCAACGTCCTGACTTTC.

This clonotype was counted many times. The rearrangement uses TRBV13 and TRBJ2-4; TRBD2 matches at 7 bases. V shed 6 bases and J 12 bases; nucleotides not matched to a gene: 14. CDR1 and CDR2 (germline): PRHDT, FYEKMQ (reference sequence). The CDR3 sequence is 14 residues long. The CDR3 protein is CASRPRQKRDHQYF. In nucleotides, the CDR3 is TGTGCCAGCAGACCGAGACAGAAGCGGGATCATCAGTACTTC. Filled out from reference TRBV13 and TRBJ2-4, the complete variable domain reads AAGVIQSPRHLIKEKRETATLKCYPIPRHDTVYWYQQGPGQDPQFLISFYEKMQSDKGSIPDRFSAQQFSDYHSELNMSSLELGDSALYFCASRPRQKRDHQYFGAGTRLSVL.

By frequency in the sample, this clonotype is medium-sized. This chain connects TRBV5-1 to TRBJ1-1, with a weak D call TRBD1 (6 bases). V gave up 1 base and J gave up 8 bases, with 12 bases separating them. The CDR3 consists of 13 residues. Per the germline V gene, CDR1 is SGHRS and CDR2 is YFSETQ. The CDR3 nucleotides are TGCGCCAGCAGCTTGTTGCAGGGGCGGGAAGCTTTCTTT. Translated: CASSLLQGREAFF.

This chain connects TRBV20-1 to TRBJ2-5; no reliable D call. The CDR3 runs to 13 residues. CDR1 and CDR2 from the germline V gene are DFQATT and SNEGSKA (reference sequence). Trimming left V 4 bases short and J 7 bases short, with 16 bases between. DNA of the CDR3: TGCAGTGCTATTTACCACGGCGATGGGACCCAGTACTTC. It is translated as CSAIYHGDGTQYF.

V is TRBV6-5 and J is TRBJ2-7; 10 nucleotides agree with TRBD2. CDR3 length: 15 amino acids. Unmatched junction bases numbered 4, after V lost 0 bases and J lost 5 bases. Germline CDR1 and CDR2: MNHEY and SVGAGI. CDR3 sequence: CASSYSPSGSDEQYF. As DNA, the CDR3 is TGTGCCAGCAGTTACTCGCCTAGCGGGAGCGACGAGCAGTACTTC.